This T cell receptor beta chain comes out of a study of shared clonotypes between healthy human individuals. Sequenced by immunoSEQ multiplex PCR; TCRdb stores in-frame clones only, minus some. The sample has hundreds of thousands of clones, roughly 97% seen once. The CDR3 contains 18 residues. Trimming cost V 0 bases and J 7 bases; bases outside gene matches: 12. CDR1 and CDR2 (germline): MGHRA, YSYEKL. This chain uses TRBV4-1 with TRBJ2-1; TRBD2 matches 10 bases. The origin of this receptor is a woman younger than 45 in good health. Sequenced material: naive CD4+ T cells sorted from blood. As for subset: CD45RA+ positively selected. The CDR3: CASSQDPPSGSPGNEQFF. CDR3 bases: TGCGCCAGCAGCCAAGATCCCCCTAGCGGGAGTCCTGGTAATGAGCAGTTCTTC.